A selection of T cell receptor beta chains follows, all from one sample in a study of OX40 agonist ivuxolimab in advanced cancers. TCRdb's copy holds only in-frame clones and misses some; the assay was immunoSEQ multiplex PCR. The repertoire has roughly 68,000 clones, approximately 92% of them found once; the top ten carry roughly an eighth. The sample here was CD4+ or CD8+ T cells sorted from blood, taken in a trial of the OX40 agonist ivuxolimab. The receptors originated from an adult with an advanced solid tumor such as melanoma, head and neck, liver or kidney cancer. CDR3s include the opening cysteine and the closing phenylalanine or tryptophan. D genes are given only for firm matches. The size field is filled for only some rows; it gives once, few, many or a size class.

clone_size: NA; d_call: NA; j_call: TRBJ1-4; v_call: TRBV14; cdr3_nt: TGTGCCAGCAGCCAAGGGGCTCTTGGGGAACTGTTTTTT; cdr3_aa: CASSQGALGELFF
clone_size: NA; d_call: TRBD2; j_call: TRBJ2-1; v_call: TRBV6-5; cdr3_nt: TGTGCCAGCAGTTTGGGGACTAGCGAGCCATACAATGAGCAGTTCTTC; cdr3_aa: CASSLGTSEPYNEQFF
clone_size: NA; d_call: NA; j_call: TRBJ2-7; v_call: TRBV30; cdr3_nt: TGTGCCTGGAGTGATGGGGGAGGCTCCTACGAGCAGTACTTC; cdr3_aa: CAWSDGGGSYEQYF
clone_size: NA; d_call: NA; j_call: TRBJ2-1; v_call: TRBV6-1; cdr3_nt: TGTGCCAGCAGTGATGTAACTAGCTCCAATGAGCAGTTCTTC; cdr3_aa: CASSDVTSSNEQFF
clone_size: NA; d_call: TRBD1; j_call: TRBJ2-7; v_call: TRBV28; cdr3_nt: TGTGCCAGCAGCCCACACCGGGACAGGGACTACGAGCAGTACTTC; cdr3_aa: CASSPHRDRDYEQYF
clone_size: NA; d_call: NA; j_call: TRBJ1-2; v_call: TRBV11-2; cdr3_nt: TGTGCCAGCAGCTTAGATCACTATGGCTACACCTTC; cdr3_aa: CASSLDHYGYTF
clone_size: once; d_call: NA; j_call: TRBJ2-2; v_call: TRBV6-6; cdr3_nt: TGTGCCAGCAGTTACGGGTTGGACGGGGAGCTGTTTTTT; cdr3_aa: CASSYGLDGELFF
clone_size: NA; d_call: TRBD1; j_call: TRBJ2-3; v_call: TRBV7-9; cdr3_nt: TGTGCCAGCAGCTCCCCCAGGGACAGAACAGATACGCAGTATTTT; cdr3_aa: CASSSPRDRTDTQYF
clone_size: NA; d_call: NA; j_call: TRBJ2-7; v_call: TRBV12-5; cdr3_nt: TGTGCTAGTGGTTCCCGATCCGCCCCCCGGGATGAGCAGTACTTC; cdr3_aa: CASGSRSAPRDEQYF
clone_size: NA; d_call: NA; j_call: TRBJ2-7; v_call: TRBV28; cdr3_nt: TGTGCCAGCTCCGGGCAGGGGACCTCCTACGAGCAGTACTTC; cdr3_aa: CASSGQGTSYEQYF
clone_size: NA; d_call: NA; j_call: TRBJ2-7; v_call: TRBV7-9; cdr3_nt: TGTGCGTCCCTCGGTGACGGTGGTGCCTACGAGCAGTACTTC; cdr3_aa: CASLGDGGAYEQYF
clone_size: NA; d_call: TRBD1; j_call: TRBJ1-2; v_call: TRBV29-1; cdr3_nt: TGCAGCGACGCTGACAGGGGGCTGGTAGGTGGCTACACCTTC; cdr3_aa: CSDADRGLVGGYTF
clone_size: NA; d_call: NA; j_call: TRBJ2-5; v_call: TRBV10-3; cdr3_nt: TGTGCCATCAGTGAGTCCGCGGTACCCGGGACCCAGTACTTC; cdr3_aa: CAISESAVPGTQYF
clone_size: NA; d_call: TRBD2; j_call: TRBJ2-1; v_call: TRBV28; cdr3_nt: TGTGCCAGCAGTTTCAGACTAGCGGGAGGAGGGAATGAGCAGTTCTTC; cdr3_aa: CASSFRLAGGGNEQFF
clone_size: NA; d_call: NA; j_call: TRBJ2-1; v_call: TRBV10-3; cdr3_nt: TGTGCCATCAGTGAGGATGTTGGGCTCTTCAATGAGCAGTTCTTC; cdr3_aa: CAISEDVGLFNEQFF
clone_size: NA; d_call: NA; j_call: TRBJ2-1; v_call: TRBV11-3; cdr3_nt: TGTGCCAGCAGCTGGGGCGGGAACAATGAGCAGTTCTTC; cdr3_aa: CASSWGGNNEQFF
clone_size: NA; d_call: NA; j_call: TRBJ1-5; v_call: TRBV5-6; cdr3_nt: TGTGCCAGCAGCTTGGGAACAGGGACTGGCAATCAGCCCCAGCATTTT; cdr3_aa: CASSLGTGTGNQPQHF
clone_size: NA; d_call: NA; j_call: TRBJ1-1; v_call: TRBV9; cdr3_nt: TGTGCCAGCAGCGTAGGGCCCAACACTGAAGCTTTCTTT; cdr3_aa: CASSVGPNTEAFF
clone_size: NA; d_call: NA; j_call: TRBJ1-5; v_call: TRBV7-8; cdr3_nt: TGTGCCAGCAGCTTAGCGCCAGGGAAGGAGCCCCAGCATTTT; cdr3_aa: CASSLAPGKEPQHF
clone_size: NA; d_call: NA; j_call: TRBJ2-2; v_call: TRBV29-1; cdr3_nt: TGCAGCGTTGTACAGCCGACCGGGGAGCTGTTTTTT; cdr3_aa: CSVVQPTGELFF
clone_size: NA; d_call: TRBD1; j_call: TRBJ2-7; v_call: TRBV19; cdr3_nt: TGTGCCAGTAGTATGACAGGGGAGCCCTACGAGCAGTACTTC; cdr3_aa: CASSMTGEPYEQYF
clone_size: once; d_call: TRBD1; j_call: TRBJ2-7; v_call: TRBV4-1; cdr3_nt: TGCGCCAGCAGCCAACCGGGACAGGGAATGTACGAGCAGTACTTC; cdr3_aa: CASSQPGQGMYEQYF
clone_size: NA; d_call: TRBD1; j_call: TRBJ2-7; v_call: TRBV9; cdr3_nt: TGTGCCAGCAGCCCGGACAGGGAATACGAGCAGTACTTC; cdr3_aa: CASSPDREYEQYF
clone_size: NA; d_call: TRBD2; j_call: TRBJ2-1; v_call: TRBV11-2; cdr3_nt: TGTGCCAGCAGCTTTAGCGGGGGCTCCTACAATGAGCAGTTCTTC; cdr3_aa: CASSFSGGSYNEQFF
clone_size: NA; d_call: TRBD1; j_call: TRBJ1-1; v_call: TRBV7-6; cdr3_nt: TGTGCCAGCAGCCCGGGACAGGGTTTAACTGAAGCTTTCTTT; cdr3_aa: CASSPGQGLTEAFF
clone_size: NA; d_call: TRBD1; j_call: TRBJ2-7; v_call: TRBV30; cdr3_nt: TGTGCCTGGCGGGACAGGGGGTTCTACGAGCAGTACTTC; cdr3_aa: CAWRDRGFYEQYF
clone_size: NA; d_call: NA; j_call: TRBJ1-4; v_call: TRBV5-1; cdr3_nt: TGCGCCAGCAGCTCGCAGGGGACCGCTACAACTAATGAAAAACTGTTTTTT; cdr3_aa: CASSSQGTATTNEKLFF
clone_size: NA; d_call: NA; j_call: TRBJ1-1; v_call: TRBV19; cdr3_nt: TGTGCCAGTAGTATGCGGCAGGGGACTGAAGCTTTCTTT; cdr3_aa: CASSMRQGTEAFF
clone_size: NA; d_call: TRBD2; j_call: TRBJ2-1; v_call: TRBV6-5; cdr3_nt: TGTGCCAGCTCGGGACTAGCGGGCCAAAATGAGCAGTTCTTC; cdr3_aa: CASSGLAGQNEQFF